A single sample gave rise to the 12 T cell receptor beta chains below, sequenced in a study of regulatory T cells in long-lasting Graves disease. According to the study, TCR beta libraries were built with iRepertoire HTBI primers and CDR3-region Arm-PCR. TCRdb reanalysed the multiplex PCR reads using MiXCR and keeps one entry per CDR3 protein. The repertoire holds 410,000 or so distinct CDR3 sequences, approximately 15% seen once, with 16% in the top ten. Time point noted: newly diagnosed GD, antithyroid drugs for less than 3 months. Scientists built the TCR library using RNA that was extracted from PBMCs. A further study also used this sample, focusing on T cells in Graves' hyperthyroidism and ophthalmopathy.

The sequences come from peripheral blood mononuclear cells (PBMCs), collected at new diagnosis, from a patient treated with antithyroid drugs. The receptor source for this set is a woman under 40 with Graves disease.

In DNA, the CDR3 is TGTGCCAGCAGCGTAGAGCTAGCGGGGGGGAGCTCCTACAATGAGCAGTTCTTC. Translating it yields CASSVELAGGSSYNEQFF. The genes are TRBV9 and TRBJ2-1; 12 positions match TRBD2. Germline trimming cut 0 bases from V and 0 bases from J; bases unmatched to any gene: 4. The CDR3 length is 18 residues. Germline CDR1 is SGDLS and CDR2 is YYNGEE.

The J gene is TRBJ1-1, the V gene TRBV19; D possibly corresponds to TRBD1 (5 bases). The CDR3 consists of 16 residues. CDR1 is LNHDA, CDR2 SQIVND, per germline (reference sequence). Trimming removed 0 bases from V and 6 bases from J, with 17 bases in between. CDR3 nucleotides: TGTGCCAGTAGTATAGATAAGTGGGGCAGTAGTCCTGAAGCTTTCTTT. Translating it yields CASSIDKWGSSPEAFF. Combining the CDR3 with reference TRBV19 and TRBJ1-1 gives the whole variable domain DGGITQSPKYLFRKEGQNVTLSCEQNLNHDAMYWYRQDPGQGLRLIYYSQIVNDFQKGDIAEGYSVSREKKESFPLTVTSAQKNPTAFYLCASSIDKWGSSPEAFFGQGTRLTVV.

This clonotype was detected a few times. The rearrangement links TRBV7-9 to TRBJ2-5; the D gene could be TRBD1 or TRBD2 (5 bases each). This CDR3 has 12 residues. CDR1 and CDR2 from the germline V gene are SEHNR and FQNEAQ (reference sequence). The ends were cut back, 5 bases at V and 12 bases at J, with 16 bases in the middle. CDR3 amino acids: CASSADPGREYF. CDR3 DNA sequence: TGTGCCAGCAGCGCCGACCCGGGACGAGAGTACTTC.

The chain employs TRBV10-2 and TRBJ1-1, with 7 bases that match TRBD1. The J segment lost 0 bases and the V segment lost 4 bases, leaving 5 bases of the junction unmatched. The CDR3 spans 15 residues. Germline values: CDR1 WSHSY, CDR2 SAAADI. CDR3 sequence reads: CASSVQGVVNTEAFF. CDR3 nucleotide sequence: TGCGCCAGCAGTGTTCAGGGGGTGGTGAACACTGAAGCTTTCTTT.

This clonotype occurred a few times. The chain recombines TRBV6-1 with TRBJ2-3, with 8 bases matching TRBD2. V shed 6 bases and J 0 bases; nucleotides not matched to a gene: 11. The CDR3 consists of 17 residues. The germline gives CDR1 MNHNS, CDR2 SASEGT. The CDR3 protein is CASRALAGTFSTDTQYF. DNA of the CDR3: TGTGCCAGCAGGGCCTTAGCGGGAACCTTCAGCACAGATACGCAGTATTTT.

This clonotype has more than one count but fewer than ten. The chain joins TRBV7-8 to TRBJ2-2; no reliable D call. The germline V gene has CDR1 SGHVS and CDR2 FQNEAQ. The length of the CDR3 is 14 residues. V lost 5 bases and J 4 bases, leaving 11 bases between the germline ends. This chain's CDR3 is CASSPRVGTGELFF. CDR3 nucleotide sequence: TGTGCCAGCAGCCCTCGAGTCGGCACCGGGGAGCTGTTTTTT.

In the case of this clonotype: Since no conserved phenylalanine or tryptophan closes the CDR3, a read error is the likely cause. The V gene is TRBV30, the J gene TRBJ1-1; D is undetermined. V was clipped by 4 bases and J by 1 base, with 4 bases between them. The CDR3 contains 11 residues. Germline lookup yields CDR1 GTSNPN and CDR2 SVGIG (reference sequence). CDR3 sequence: CAWTWNTEAFL. For the CDR3, the DNA is TGTGCCTGGACCTGGAACACTGAAGCTTTCCTT.

This clonotype was observed at least ten times. V and J are TRBV20-1 and TRBJ1-2, with D hard to call. Per the germline V gene, CDR1 is DFQATT and CDR2 is SNEGSKA (reference sequence). V was trimmed by 6 bases and J by 7 bases, leaving 27 bases between them. This CDR3 is built from 16 residues. CDR3 DNA: TGCAGTGCGGAGAAAATAAAGGCAGCCGAGGATCGTGGCTACACCTTC. This gives the protein CSAEKIKAAEDRGYTF.

The sample holds many counts of this clonotype. The genes are TRBV18 and TRBJ2-3, with a tentative D call TRBD1 (6 bases). Germline CDR1 is KGHSH and CDR2 is LQKENI. The length of the CDR3 is 14 residues. Trimming took 6 bases from V and 2 from J, leaving 12 bases between them. The CDR3 DNA follows: TGTGCCAGCTCTTGGGGGACAAACACAGATACGCAGTATTTT. Translation gives CASSWGTNTDTQYF.

The chain combines TRBV20-1 with TRBJ2-3, with TRBD2 matching 9 bases. Germline V lookup: CDR1 DFQATT, CDR2 SNEGSKA (reference sequence). J lost 6 bases, V lost 1 base, and 8 bases had no gene match. This CDR3 is 15 amino acids long. The CDR3 region has the DNA TGCAGTGCTAGAGTGGCGGGAGGGTGGGGGGATACGCAGTATTTT. Translating it yields CSARVAGGWGDTQYF.

Ten or more counts support this clonotype. The rearrangement links TRBV5-1 to TRBJ1-2; 8 bases line up with TRBD1. Trimming at V came to 4 bases and at J to 8 bases, leaving 19 bases not matched to a gene. In germline, CDR1 is SGHRS, CDR2 YFSETQ. The CDR3 is 17 residues long. CDR3 sequence reads: CASSPDRGRFESSGYTF. The CDR3 nucleotides read TGCGCCAGCAGCCCAGACAGGGGACGGTTCGAATCTTCGGGCTACACCTTC.

This clonotype has ten or more counts. This chain joins TRBV19 and TRBJ2-5; 10 bases are shared with TRBD2. Per germline, CDR1 LNHDA and CDR2 SQIVND (reference sequence). The CDR3 extends over 15 amino acids. The trim removed 4 bases at V and 4 bases at J, leaving 6 bases unmatched. Written as DNA, the CDR3 is TGTGCCAGTAGTACTAGCGGGAGTTGGGGAGAGACCCAGTACTTC. This encodes CASSTSGSWGETQYF. Combining the CDR3 with reference TRBV19 and TRBJ2-5 gives the whole variable domain DGGITQSPKYLFRKEGQNVTLSCEQNLNHDAMYWYRQDPGQGLRLIYYSQIVNDFQKGDIAEGYSVSREKKESFPLTVTSAQKNPTAFYLCASSTSGSWGETQYFGPGTRLLVL.